The 25 T cell receptor beta chains listed next were all sequenced from one sample in a study of T cells after yellow fever vaccination. TCRdb processed the 5' RACE reads anew with MiXCR; each CDR3 protein has one entry. This table has hundreds of thousands of distinct CDR3 sequences, roughly 7.5% appearing once. The sample consisted of PBMCs, taken roughly 46 days after the first yellow fever vaccination. The receptors derive from a man between 18 and 29 years old who received the YFV17D yellow fever vaccine.

This clonotype has a count of ten or more. The gene calls are TRBV5-1 and TRBJ2-3, with TRBD1 identical over 10 bases. Trimming at V came to 7 bases and at J to 3 bases, leaving 11 bases not matched to a gene. Germline V gene data show CDR1 as SGHRS and CDR2 as YFSETQ. This CDR3 has 16 amino acids. CDR3 in amino acids: CASSSGDRGGTDTQYF. The CDR3 DNA sequence: TGCGCCAGCTCCTCGGGGGACAGGGGAGGAACAGATACGCAGTATTTT.

This clonotype was recorded at least ten times. This CDR3 is CAGRGVNNSPLHF. CDR3 nucleotides: TGTGCCGGGAGAGGGGTCAATAATTCACCCCTCCACTTT. V is TRBV7-2 and J is TRBJ1-6; maybe TRBD1 (5 bases). The CDR3 has 13 amino acids. CDR1 and CDR2 (germline): SGHTA, FQGNSA. V was trimmed by 11 bases and J by 5 bases, leaving 13 bases between them. The full variable domain, in which reference TRBV7-2 and TRBJ1-6 provide the parts outside the CDR3, is GAGVSQSPSNKVTEKGKDVELRCDPISGHTALYWYRQSLGQGLEFLIYFQGNSAPDKSGLPSDRFSAERTGGSVSTLTIQRTQQEDSAVYLCAGRGVNNSPLHFGNGTRLTVT.

V and J are TRBV25-1 and TRBJ1-1, with TRBD1 identical over 7 bases. Germline assignment: CDR1 MGHDK and CDR2 SYGVNS. This CDR3 region has 14 residues. Trimming cost V 7 bases and J 1 base; bases outside gene matches: 6. The CDR3 loop is CASTTGDRNTEAFF. CDR3 bases: TGTGCCAGCACCACAGGGGACCGGAACACTGAAGCTTTCTTT.

This chain links TRBV29-1 with TRBJ2-1; TRBD2 agrees at 8 bases. The CDR3 contains 17 residues. V lost 3 bases, J lost 0 bases, and 10 bases stayed unmatched. Germline V gene lookup returns CDR1 SQVTM and CDR2 ANQGSEA. The CDR3 coding sequence is TGCAGCGTTGATGCACTAGCGGTTACTAGCTCCTACAATGAGCAGTTCTTC. Amino acids: CSVDALAVTSSYNEQFF.

This clonotype has only a few counts. V is TRBV21-1 and J is TRBJ2-5; the D segment call TRBD2 is taken from the table without a DNA check. TRBV21-1 is termed a pseudogene. The CDR3 extends over 13 amino acids. CDR3 amino acids: CASRVRVGETQYF. Written as DNA, the CDR3 is TGTGCCAGCAGAGTGAGGGTCGGAGAGACCCAGTACTTC.

The V and J genes are TRBV7-3 and TRBJ2-1; D gene uncertain. This CDR3 is built from 15 residues. V was trimmed by 5 bases and J by 5 bases, leaving 16 bases between them. The germline V gene has CDR1 SGHTA and CDR2 FQGTGA. The CDR3 reads CASSAQPLPNNEQFF. DNA of the CDR3: TGTGCCAGCAGCGCTCAACCCCTCCCCAACAATGAGCAGTTCTTC.

This clonotype was picked up many times. This chain uses TRBV7-9 with TRBJ2-7; D is perhaps TRBD2 (6 bases). The germline V gene encodes CDR1 SEHNR and CDR2 FQNEAQ (reference sequence). Trimming cost V 5 bases and J 3 bases, with 11 bases left between them. The CDR3 is made up of 13 amino acids. The CDR3 nucleotides are TGTGCCAGCAGCCTCCCCGGGAGCTACGAGCAGTACTTC. It translates to CASSLPGSYEQYF.

This clonotype was seen a few times. The chain recombines TRBV20-1 with TRBJ1-1, with a tentative D call TRBD1 (6 bases). The CDR3 length is 14 residues. The germline gives CDR1 DFQATT, CDR2 SNEGSKA (reference sequence). V lost 1 base and J lost 4, with 13 bases in between. In nucleotides, the CDR3 is TGCAGTGCTAGAGTTAACGACAGGACCACTGAAGCTTTCTTT. Encoded protein: CSARVNDRTTEAFF.

The rearrangement links TRBV30 to TRBJ2-7, with D perhaps matching TRBD2 (6 bases). The CDR3 has 15 residues. The germline V and J ends were trimmed by 0 bases and 0 bases, with 12 bases remaining between them. Germline assignment: CDR1 GTSNPN and CDR2 SVGIG (reference sequence). CDR3 nucleotides: TGTGCCTGGAGTGTATCCGCGGGGTACTCCTACGAGCAGTACTTC. Its translation: CAWSVSAGYSYEQYF.

There are a few counts of this clonotype. J is TRBJ2-5 and V is TRBV5-1; 9 bases map to TRBD2. J lost 3 bases, V lost 5 bases, and 11 bases had no gene match. The CDR3 is made up of 16 amino acids. CDR1 is SGHRS and CDR2 is YFSETQ in the germline V gene. CDR3 sequence: CASRPRRLAGEETQYF. For the CDR3, the DNA is TGCGCCAGCAGACCTCGGAGATTAGCGGGGGAAGAGACCCAGTACTTC.

This clonotype was observed a handful of times. The CDR3 bases are TGCGCCAGCAGCTTGGAGGGTCACTCGGGGACCGGGGAGCTGTTTTTT. Amino acid sequence: CASSLEGHSGTGELFF. V and J are TRBV5-1 and TRBJ2-2, with D perhaps matching TRBD2 (5 bases). Germline loops: CDR1 SGHRS, CDR2 YFSETQ. CDR3 length: 16 amino acids. Trimming left V 0 bases short and J 5 bases short, with 14 bases between.

This clonotype was picked up many times. This chain joins TRBV20-1 and TRBJ2-1; no firm D call. Deletions cut 0 bases from V and 5 bases from J, with 20 bases between. The germline V gene has CDR1 DFQATT and CDR2 SNEGSKA (reference sequence). The CDR3 is 17 residues long. This chain's CDR3 is CSARDAAVHRRDNEQFF. The CDR3 nucleotides read TGCAGTGCTAGAGACGCCGCCGTACACCGGCGCGACAATGAGCAGTTCTTC.

This clonotype has more than one count but fewer than ten. The chain is built from TRBV19 and TRBJ2-4; D may be TRBD1 (7 bases). Trimming removed 3 bases from V and 6 bases from J, with 12 bases in between. The germline gives CDR1 LNHDA, CDR2 SQIVND (reference sequence). The CDR3 totals 14 residues. CDR3 bases: TGTGCCAGTAGTATCAGGGGGGTAGGAAACATTCAGTACTTC. Amino acid sequence: CASSIRGVGNIQYF.

J is TRBJ2-4 and V is TRBV7-2; D may be TRBD2 (6 bases). The V and J ends lost 3 bases and 6 bases respectively, with 21 bases between them. Germline CDR1 SGHTA, CDR2 FQGNSA. This CDR3 spans 17 amino acids. Here the CDR3 reads CASSFRRDPPKGNIQYF. The CDR3, as DNA: TGTGCCAGCAGCTTCCGGCGGGACCCCCCGAAGGGAAACATTCAGTACTTC.

The rearrangement uses TRBV4-1 and TRBJ2-2; D perhaps matches TRBD1 (6 bases). Trimming took 3 bases from V and 4 from J, leaving 12 bases between them. CDR1 is MGHRA and CDR2 is YSYEKL in the germline V gene. The CDR3 extends over 15 amino acids. CDR3 sequence: CASSHLTGPTGELFF. Written as DNA, the CDR3 is TGCGCCAGCAGCCATTTGACAGGACCCACCGGGGAGCTGTTTTTT.

The gene calls are TRBV7-2 and TRBJ1-2, with D possibly being TRBD1 (5 bases). The V gene's germline CDR1 is SGHTA and CDR2 FQGNSA. This CDR3 is built from 14 residues. The V end was cut by 1 base, the J end by 4 bases, with 10 bases between. The CDR3 nucleotides are TGTGCCAGCAGCTTAGGGGGCCAGACCTATGGCTACACCTTC. This translates into CASSLGGQTYGYTF.

There are a few counts of this clonotype. This chain connects TRBV4-2 to TRBJ2-3, with 11 positions matching TRBD2. The germline CDR1 and CDR2 sequences are LGHNA and YNFKEQ. This CDR3 spans 16 amino acids. The junction had 5 bases not matched to a gene; V was cut back by 4 bases and J by 2 bases. CDR3 protein: CASSPLAGAPTDTQYF. DNA for the CDR3: TGTGCCAGCAGCCCACTAGCGGGGGCTCCCACAGATACGCAGTATTTT.

This clonotype has a count of ten or more. The rearrangement links TRBV7-2 to TRBJ2-7; D ambiguous. This CDR3 is 12 amino acids long. V shed 2 bases and J shed 0 bases, with 2 bases lying between them. The germline CDR1 and CDR2 sequences are SGHTA and FQGNSA. The CDR3 region has the DNA TGTGCCAGCAGCTTATCCTCCTACGAGCAGTACTTC. This translates into CASSLSSYEQYF.

The chain combines TRBV14 with TRBJ2-3, with D perhaps matching TRBD1 (5 bases). V lost 0 bases, J lost 9 bases, and 10 bases lay in between. This CDR3 comprises 13 residues. CDR1 and CDR2 from the germline V gene are SGHDN and FVKESK. CDR3: CASSQDWQGTQYF. CDR3 sequence (DNA): TGTGCCAGCAGCCAAGATTGGCAGGGCACGCAGTATTTT.

Regarding this clonotype: It may be a read error: a sequence one base away is much more abundant. J is TRBJ1-1 and V is TRBV6-1; TRBD1 is a possible D gene (5 bases). Germline V gene sequence: CDR1 MNHNS, CDR2 SASEGT. Trimming cost V 10 bases and J 4 bases, with 19 bases left between them. The CDR3 has 14 amino acids. The CDR3 coding sequence is TGTGCCAACACCAAGACAAGGGGCGTCACTGAAGCTTTCTTT. Its translation is CANTKTRGVTEAFF.

This clonotype was observed at least ten times. The chain carries TRBV7-2 and TRBJ1-6; 7 bases are shared with TRBD1. The length of the CDR3 is 15 residues. Germline trimming cut 1 base from V and 7 bases from J; bases unmatched to any gene: 4. CDR1 is SGHTA and CDR2 is FQGNSA in the germline V gene. The CDR3 here is CASSLGGTVNSPLHF. CDR3 nucleotide sequence: TGTGCCAGCAGCTTAGGTGGGACAGTGAATTCACCCCTCCACTTT. The full variable domain, in which reference TRBV7-2 and TRBJ1-6 provide the parts outside the CDR3, is GAGVSQSPSNKVTEKGKDVELRCDPISGHTALYWYRQSLGQGLEFLIYFQGNSAPDKSGLPSDRFSAERTGGSVSTLTIQRTQQEDSAVYLCASSLGGTVNSPLHFGNGTRLTVT.

This clonotype has just a few counts. J is TRBJ2-2 and V is TRBV4-3; D is unclear. Germline values: CDR1 LGHNA, CDR2 YSLEER. This CDR3 comprises 18 residues. Trimming stripped 1 base from V and 8 bases from J, with 23 bases between. DNA for the CDR3: TGCGCCAGCAGCCAAGCTTCGCCAGTCTGGGTCGGAGCGGGGGAGCTGTTTTTT. It yields the protein CASSQASPVWVGAGELFF.

The genes are TRBV6-6 and TRBJ1-5; TRBD1 matches at 7 bases. V shed 10 bases and J 3 bases; nucleotides not matched to a gene: 3. Germline V CDR1 and CDR2: MNHNY, SVGAGI (reference sequence). The length of the CDR3 is 12 residues. CDR3 residues: CATRGFNQPQHF. DNA of the CDR3: TGTGCCACCAGGGGGTTCAATCAGCCCCAGCATTTT.

The CDR3 spells CASSLTRNQPQHF. The CDR3 nucleotides are TGTGCCAGCAGTTTAACCCGGAATCAGCCCCAGCATTTT. The chain is built from TRBV12-3 or TRBV12-4 and TRBJ1-5; no clear D gene. Trimming took off 2 bases at V and 4 bases at J, with 6 bases between the two ends. This CDR3 region has 13 residues.

In its sample, this clonotype was seen a few times. The chain couples TRBV19 to TRBJ1-1; D not resolved. Per germline, CDR1 LNHDA and CDR2 SQIVND (reference sequence). V lost 5 bases and J 0 bases, leaving 10 bases between the germline ends. CDR3 length: 14 amino acids. CDR3 sequence reads: CASSWAVMNTEAFF. CDR3 DNA sequence: TGTGCCAGTAGTTGGGCGGTAATGAACACTGAAGCTTTCTTT.